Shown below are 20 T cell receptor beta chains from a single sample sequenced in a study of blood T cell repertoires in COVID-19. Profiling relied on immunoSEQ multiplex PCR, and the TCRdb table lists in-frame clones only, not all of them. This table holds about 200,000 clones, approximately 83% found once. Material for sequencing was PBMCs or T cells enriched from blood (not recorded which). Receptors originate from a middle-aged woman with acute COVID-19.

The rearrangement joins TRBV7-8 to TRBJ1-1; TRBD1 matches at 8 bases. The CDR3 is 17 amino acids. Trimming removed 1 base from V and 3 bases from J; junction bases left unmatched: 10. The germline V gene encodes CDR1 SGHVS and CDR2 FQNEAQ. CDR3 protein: CASSLVPRTGRYTEAFF. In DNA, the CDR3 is TGTGCCAGCAGCTTAGTCCCACGGACAGGGAGATACACTGAAGCTTTCTTT.

This chain's CDR3 is CASSLGLAVGETQYF. In DNA form, the CDR3 reads TGTGCCAGCAGCTTGGGACTAGCGGTAGGGGAGACCCAGTACTTC. V usage is TRBV5-6 and J usage is TRBJ2-5, with 9 bases identical to TRBD2. V dropped 0 bases and J dropped 5; count of bases not matched to a gene: 5. Germline loops: CDR1 SGHDT, CDR2 YYEEEE. The CDR3 contains 15 residues.

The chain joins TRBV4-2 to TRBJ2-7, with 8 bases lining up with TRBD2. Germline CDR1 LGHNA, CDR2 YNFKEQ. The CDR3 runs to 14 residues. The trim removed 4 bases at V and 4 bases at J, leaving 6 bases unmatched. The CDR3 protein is CASSPTRGGYEQYF. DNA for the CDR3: TGTGCCAGCAGCCCCACTCGGGGGGGGTACGAGCAGTACTTC.

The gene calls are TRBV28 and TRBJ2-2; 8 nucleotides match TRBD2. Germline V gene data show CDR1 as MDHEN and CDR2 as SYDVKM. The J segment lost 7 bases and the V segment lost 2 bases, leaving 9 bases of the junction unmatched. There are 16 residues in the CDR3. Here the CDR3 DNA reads TGTGCCAGCAGTTTAATCGTAGCGGGAAAATTCGGGGAGCTGTTTTTT. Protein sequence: CASSLIVAGKFGELFF.

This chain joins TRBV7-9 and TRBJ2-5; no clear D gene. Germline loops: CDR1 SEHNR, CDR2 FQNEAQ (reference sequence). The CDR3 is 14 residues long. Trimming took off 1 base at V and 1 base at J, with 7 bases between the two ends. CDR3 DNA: TGTGCCAGCAGCTTAGATCTGTTCCAAGAGACCCAGTACTTC. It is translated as CASSLDLFQETQYF.

CDR3 amino acids: CASSRDRGFSGELFF. The CDR3 DNA reads TGTGCCAGCTCCCGGGACAGGGGGTTTTCCGGGGAGCTGTTTTTT. The chain uses TRBV5-6 and TRBJ2-2, with 11 nucleotides matching TRBD1. Germline loops: CDR1 SGHDT, CDR2 YYEEEE. The junction had 8 bases not matched to a gene; V was cut back by 7 bases and J by 6 bases. The CDR3 has 15 residues. Full variable domain (remainder filled in from reference TRBV5-6 and TRBJ2-2): DAGVTQSPTHLIKTRGQQVTLRCSPKSGHDTVSWYQQALGQGPQFIFQYYEEEERQRGNFPDRFSGHQFPNYSSELNVNALLLGDSALYLCASSRDRGFSGELFFGEGSRLTVL.

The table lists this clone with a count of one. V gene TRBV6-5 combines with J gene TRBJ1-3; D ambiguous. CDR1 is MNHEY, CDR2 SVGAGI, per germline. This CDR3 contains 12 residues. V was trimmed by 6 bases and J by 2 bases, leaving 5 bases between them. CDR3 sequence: CASRSTGNTIYF. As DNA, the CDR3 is TGTGCCAGCAGGTCTACTGGAAACACCATATATTTT.

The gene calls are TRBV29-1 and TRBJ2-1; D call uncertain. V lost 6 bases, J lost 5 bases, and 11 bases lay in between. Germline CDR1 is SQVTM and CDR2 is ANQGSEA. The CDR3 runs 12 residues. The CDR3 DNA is TGCAGCGTGACTCGGCTGGACAATGAGCAGTTCTTC. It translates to CSVTRLDNEQFF.

The CDR3 nucleotides are TGCGCCAGCAGCTTTACCGGGACAGCGTACCAAGAGACCCAGTACTTC. It encodes CASSFTGTAYQETQYF. The chain combines TRBV5-1 with TRBJ2-5; 7 positions agree with TRBD1. The V gene end was trimmed by 2 bases and the J gene end by 0 bases; junction bases not matched to a gene: 7. CDR1 SGHRS and CDR2 YFSETQ come from the germline V gene. The CDR3 sequence is 16 residues long. The complete variable domain, with remaining parts taken from reference TRBV5-1 and TRBJ2-5, reads KAGVTQTPRYLIKTRGQQVTLSCSPISGHRSVSWYQQTPGQGLQFLFEYFSETQRNKGNFPGRFSGRQFSNSRSEMNVSTLELGDSALYLCASSFTGTAYQETQYFGPGTRLLVL.

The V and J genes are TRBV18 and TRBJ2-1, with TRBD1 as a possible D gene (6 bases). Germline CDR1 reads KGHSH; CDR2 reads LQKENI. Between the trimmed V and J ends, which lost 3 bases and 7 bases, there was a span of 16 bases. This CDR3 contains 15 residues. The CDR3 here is CASSPWGTGRNEQFF. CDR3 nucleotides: TGTGCCAGCTCACCTTGGGGTACAGGGCGGAATGAGCAGTTCTTC.

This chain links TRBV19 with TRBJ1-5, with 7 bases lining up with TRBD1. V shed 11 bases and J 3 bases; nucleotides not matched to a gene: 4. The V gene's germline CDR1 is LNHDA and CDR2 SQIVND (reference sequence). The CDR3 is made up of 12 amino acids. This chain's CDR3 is CAGGTVNQPQHF. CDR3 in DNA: TGTGCCGGAGGGACAGTCAATCAGCCCCAGCATTTT.

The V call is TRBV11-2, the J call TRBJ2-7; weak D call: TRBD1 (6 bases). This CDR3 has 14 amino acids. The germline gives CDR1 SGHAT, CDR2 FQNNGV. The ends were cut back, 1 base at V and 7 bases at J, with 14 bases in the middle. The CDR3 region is CASSLGVRGTEQYF. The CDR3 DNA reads TGTGCCAGCAGCTTAGGAGTAAGGGGGACAGAGCAGTACTTC.

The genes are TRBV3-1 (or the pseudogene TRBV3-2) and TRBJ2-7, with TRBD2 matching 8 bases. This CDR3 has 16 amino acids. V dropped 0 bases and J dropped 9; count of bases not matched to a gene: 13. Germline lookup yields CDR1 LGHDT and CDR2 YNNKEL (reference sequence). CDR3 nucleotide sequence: TGTGCCAGCAGCCAAGAGGGGGCCGGGAGGGCCAATTTGCAGTACTTC. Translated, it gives CASSQEGAGRANLQYF.

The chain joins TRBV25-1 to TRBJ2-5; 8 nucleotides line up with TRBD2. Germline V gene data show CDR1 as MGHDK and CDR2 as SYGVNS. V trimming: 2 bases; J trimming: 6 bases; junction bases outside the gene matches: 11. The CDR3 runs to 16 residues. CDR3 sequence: CASSEGGGRPRKTQYF. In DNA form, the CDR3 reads TGTGCCAGCAGTGAAGGGGGCGGGAGGCCCCGTAAGACCCAGTACTTC.

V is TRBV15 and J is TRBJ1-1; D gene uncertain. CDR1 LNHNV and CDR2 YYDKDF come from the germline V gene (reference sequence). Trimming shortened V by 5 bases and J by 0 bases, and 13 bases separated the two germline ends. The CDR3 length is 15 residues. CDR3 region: CATSGLLGMNTEAFF. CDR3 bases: TGTGCCACCAGCGGACTCTTGGGAATGAACACTGAAGCTTTCTTT.

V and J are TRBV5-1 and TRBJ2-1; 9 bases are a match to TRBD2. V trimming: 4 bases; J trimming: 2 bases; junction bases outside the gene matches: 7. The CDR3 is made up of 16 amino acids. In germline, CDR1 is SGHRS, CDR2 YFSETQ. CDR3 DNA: TGCGCCAGCAGCGGCGGGAGGGCCGAGACCTACAATGAGCAGTTCTTC. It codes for CASSGGRAETYNEQFF.

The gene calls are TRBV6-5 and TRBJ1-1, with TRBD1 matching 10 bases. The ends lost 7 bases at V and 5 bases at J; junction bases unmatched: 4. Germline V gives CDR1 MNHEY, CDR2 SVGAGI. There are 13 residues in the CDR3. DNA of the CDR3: TGTGCCAGCATCGACAGGGGGCTGACTGAAGCTTTCTTT. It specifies CASIDRGLTEAFF.

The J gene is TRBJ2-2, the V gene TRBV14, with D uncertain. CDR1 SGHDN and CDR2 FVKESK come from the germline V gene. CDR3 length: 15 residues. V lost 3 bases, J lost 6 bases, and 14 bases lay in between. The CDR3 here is CASSQQHLLAGELFF. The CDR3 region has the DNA TGTGCCAGCAGCCAGCAACACCTTTTGGCCGGGGAGCTGTTTTTT.

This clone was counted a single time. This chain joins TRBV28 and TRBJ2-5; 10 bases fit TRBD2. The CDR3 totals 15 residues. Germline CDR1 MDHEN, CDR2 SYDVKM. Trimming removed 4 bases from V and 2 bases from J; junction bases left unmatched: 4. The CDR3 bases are TGTGCCAGCAGTTATCATAGCGGGGGGCAAGAGACCCAGTACTTC. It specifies CASSYHSGGQETQYF. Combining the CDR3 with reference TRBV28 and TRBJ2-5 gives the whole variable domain DVKVTQSSRYLVKRTGEKVFLECVQDMDHENMFWYRQDPGLGLRLIYFSYDVKMKEKGDIPEGYSVSREKKERFSLILESASTNQTSMYLCASSYHSGGQETQYFGPGTRLLVL.

CDR3 nucleotide sequence: TGCGCCAGCAGCTTACAGGCTCAAAGCTCCTACAATGAGCAGTTCTTC. It specifies CASSLQAQSSYNEQFF. The chain employs TRBV5-1 and TRBJ2-1; D may be TRBD1 (5 bases). CDR3 length: 16 residues. Germline CDR1 reads SGHRS; CDR2 reads YFSETQ. Trimming pared 2 bases from V and 0 bases from J, leaving 12 bases between.